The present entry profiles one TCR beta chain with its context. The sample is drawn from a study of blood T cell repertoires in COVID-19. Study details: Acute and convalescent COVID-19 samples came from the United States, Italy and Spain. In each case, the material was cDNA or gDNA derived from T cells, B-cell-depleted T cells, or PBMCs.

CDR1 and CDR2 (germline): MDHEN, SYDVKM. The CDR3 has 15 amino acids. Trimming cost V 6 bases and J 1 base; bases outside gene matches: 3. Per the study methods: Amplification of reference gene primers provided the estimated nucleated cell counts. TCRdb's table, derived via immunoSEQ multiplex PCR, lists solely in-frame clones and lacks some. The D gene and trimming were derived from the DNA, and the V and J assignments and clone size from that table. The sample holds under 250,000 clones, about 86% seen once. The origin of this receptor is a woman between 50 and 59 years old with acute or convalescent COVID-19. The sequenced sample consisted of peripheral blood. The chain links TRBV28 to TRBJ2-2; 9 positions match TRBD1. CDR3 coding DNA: TGTGCCAGCAGCACAGGGGGCCTGAACACCGGGGAGCTGTTTTTT. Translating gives CASSTGGLNTGELFF.